The text below deals with one TCR beta chain. The sample is drawn from a study of blood T cell repertoires in COVID-19. Using immunoSEQ multiplex PCR, the repertoire was profiled, and TCRdb retains in-frame clones only, with some absent. The table includes roughly 400,000 clones, approximately 86% detected once. This CDR3 has 15 amino acids. Per the germline V gene, CDR1 is LNHDA and CDR2 is SQIVND (reference sequence). V was clipped by 4 bases and J by 2 bases, with 11 bases between them. The sample consisted of PBMCs or T cells enriched from blood (not recorded which). The rearrangement uses TRBV19 and TRBJ2-2, with D tentatively TRBD1 (6 bases). The source of this sequence is a middle-aged woman with acute COVID-19. The CDR3 sequence is CASSTDRTNTGELFF. The DNA of the CDR3 is TGTGCCAGTAGTACCGACAGGACCAACACCGGGGAGCTGTTTTTT.